Here is one TCR beta chain with its context. What it binds is unknown. It was with 60 Vbeta and 13 Jbeta primers that the PCR ran. Sequencing used immunoSEQ multiplex PCR; TCRdb keeps in-frame clones, though not all of them. The sample gives 200,000 to 300,000 clones, roughly four fifths of which show up once; under 8% is in the top ten. The length of the CDR3 is 14 residues. V lost 3 bases to trimming and J lost 2 bases, with 9 bases between them. Germline CDR1 is KGHSH and CDR2 is LQKENI. The data stem from a study of cytomegalovirus exposure and HLA in healthy donors. Study as a whole: For the 300 to 450 genotyped donors, 80% to 90% fell within the Caucasian-associated ancestry cluster. Notes on the study in general: Researchers reportedly found TCR beta sequences accurately predicted most subjects' HLA-A and HLA-B alleles. According to an earlier analysis, most TCR beta V segments yielded productive rearrangements about 87% or about 30% of the time.

Sequenced sample: PBMCs. The V call is TRBV18, the J call TRBJ2-3; no clear D. The sequence derives from a woman in her fifties or sixties in good health and CMV-seropositive. The CDR3 is CASSPLRITDTQYF. CDR3 in DNA: TGTGCCAGCTCACCGTTGCGTATCACAGATACGCAGTATTTT.